This T cell receptor (beta chain) was sequenced in a study of blood T cell repertoires in COVID-19. Enrolled through a virtual design, the participants were between roughly 18 and 90 years of age and came from about two dozen US areas. Two negative PCRs, clearance, or symptom resolution had been documented for recovered Cohort 3 donors. V gave up 8 bases and J gave up 5 bases; unmatched junction bases: 13. The germline V gene encodes CDR1 SNHLY and CDR2 FYNNEI. This CDR3 has 16 amino acids. The repertoire was sequenced with immunoSEQ multiplex PCR; TCRdb's copy has only in-frame clones and lacks some. The data hold approximately 470,000 clones, with around 87% observed a single time.

This sequence joins TRBV2 and TRBJ2-3; 10 bases map to TRBD2. This TCR was sampled from a woman aged 18 to 35 who had recovered from COVID-19. Sequenced material: PBMCs or T cells enriched from blood (not recorded which). CDR3 coding DNA: TGTGCCAGCGGACCTACTAGCGGGGTTTCTATAGATACGCAGTATTTT. Amino acids: CASGPTSGVSIDTQYF.